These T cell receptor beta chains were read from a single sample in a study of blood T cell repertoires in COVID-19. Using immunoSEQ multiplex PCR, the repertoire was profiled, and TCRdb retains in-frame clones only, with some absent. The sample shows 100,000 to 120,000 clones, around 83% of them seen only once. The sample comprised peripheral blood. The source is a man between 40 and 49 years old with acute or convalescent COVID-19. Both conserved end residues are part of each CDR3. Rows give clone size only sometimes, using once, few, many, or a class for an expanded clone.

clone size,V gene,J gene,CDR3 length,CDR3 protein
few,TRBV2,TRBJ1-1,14,CASSPVTGGTEAFF
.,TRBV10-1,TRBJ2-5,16,CASRERGQGAQETQYF
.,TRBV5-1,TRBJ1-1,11,CASSLGAEAFF
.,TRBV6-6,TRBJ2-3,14,CASRSGGSTDTQYF
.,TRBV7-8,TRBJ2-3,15,CASSPGQGAVDTQYF
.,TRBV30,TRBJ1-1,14,CAWSVLQMNTEAFF
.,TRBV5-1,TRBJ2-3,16,CASSLVSGGYTDTQYF
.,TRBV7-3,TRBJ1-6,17,CARRIAAERGYNSPLHF
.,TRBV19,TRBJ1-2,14,CASSKSTGGIGYTF
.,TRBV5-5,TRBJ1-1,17,CASSFTGVRIAGTEAFF
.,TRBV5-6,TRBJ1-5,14,CASSVGDSNQPQHF
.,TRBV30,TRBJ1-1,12,CAWSAGNTEAFF
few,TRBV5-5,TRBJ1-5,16,CASSFAGGGINQPQHF
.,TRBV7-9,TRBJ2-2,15,CASRTRDSSSGELFF
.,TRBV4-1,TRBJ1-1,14,CASSLDREASEAFF
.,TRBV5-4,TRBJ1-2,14,CTSRRTGGIYGYTF
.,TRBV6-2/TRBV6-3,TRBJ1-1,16,CASSYRPRTANTEAFF
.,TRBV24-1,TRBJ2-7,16,CATSDTGTSGGDEQYF
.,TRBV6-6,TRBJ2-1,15,CASTPSAGDYNEQFF
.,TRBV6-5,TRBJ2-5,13,CASSRTRQETQYF
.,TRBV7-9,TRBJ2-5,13,CASSFELLETQYF
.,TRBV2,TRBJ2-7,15,CASMLTSGGGGEQYF
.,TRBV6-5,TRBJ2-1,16,CASSYRDRDPYNEQFF
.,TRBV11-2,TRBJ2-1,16,CASSLVPGQGIPEQFF
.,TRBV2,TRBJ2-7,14,CASLGHLAVYEQYF
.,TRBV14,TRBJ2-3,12,CASRLSGDTQYF
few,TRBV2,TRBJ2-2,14,CASSGTTGTGELFF
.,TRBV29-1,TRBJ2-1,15,CSAPLTGTPYNEQFF
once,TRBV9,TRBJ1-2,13,CASSGGQGYGYTF
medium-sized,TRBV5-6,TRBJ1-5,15,CASSAGLSDGQPQHF
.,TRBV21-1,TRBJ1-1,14,CASSKDERNTEAFF
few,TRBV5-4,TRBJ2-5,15,CASSSQGSRPETQYF
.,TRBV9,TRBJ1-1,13,CASSVDRRGEAFF
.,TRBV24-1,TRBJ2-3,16,CATSDLTGGAVDTQYF
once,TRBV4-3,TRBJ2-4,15,CASSLSGGWGDIQYF
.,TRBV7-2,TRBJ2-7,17,CASSLNNPSGGAYEQYF
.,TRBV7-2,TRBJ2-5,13,CASSLVDSQTQYF
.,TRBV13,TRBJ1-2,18,CASTTPTGRQFPNYGYTF
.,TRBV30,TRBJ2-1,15,CAWSPGAGRYNEQFF
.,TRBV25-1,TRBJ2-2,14,CASSDRVNTGELFF
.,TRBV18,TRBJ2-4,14,CASSLQRAKNIQYF
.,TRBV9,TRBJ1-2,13,CASSVDRERGYTF
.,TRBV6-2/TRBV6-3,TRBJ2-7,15,CASSFGGQGAYEQYF
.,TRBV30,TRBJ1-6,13,CAWSWAVSSPLHF
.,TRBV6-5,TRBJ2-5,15,CASSQTSGGRRAQYF
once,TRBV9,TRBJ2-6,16,CASSGAGGSGANVLTF
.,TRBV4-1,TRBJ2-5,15,CASSQDSGQGETQYF
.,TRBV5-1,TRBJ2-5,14,CASSFRSGDETQYF
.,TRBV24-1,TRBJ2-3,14,CATSGQGRADTQYF